These 21 T cell receptor beta chains were sequenced from one sample in a study of T-cell memory formation after mild COVID-19. In TCRdb, the 5' RACE reads were re-called with MiXCR into one record per CDR3 protein. The sample records around 470,000 distinct CDR3 sequences, around 19% being singletons. Sequenced material: PBMCs or a T cell subset sorted from them (not recorded which). All receptors derive from an adult woman who had mild COVID-19 (a few samples of this study predate the infection). Cell type and time point are not known.

The table lists this clonotype with many counts. This chain links TRBV5-1 with TRBJ2-1, with 7 bases identical to TRBD2. There are 16 residues in the CDR3. The V gene end was trimmed by 0 bases and the J gene end by 0 bases; junction bases not matched to a gene: 3. Germline CDR1 reads SGHRS; CDR2 reads YFSETQ. As DNA, the CDR3 is TGCGCCAGCAGCTTGGGCGGGAGCGGCTCCTACAATGAGCAGTTCTTC. Translation: CASSLGGSGSYNEQFF. The entire variable domain, with the rest obtained from reference TRBV5-1 and TRBJ2-1, is as follows: KAGVTQTPRYLIKTRGQQVTLSCSPISGHRSVSWYQQTPGQGLQFLFEYFSETQRNKGNFPGRFSGRQFSNSRSEMNVSTLELGDSALYLCASSLGGSGSYNEQFFGPGTRLTVL.

In its sample, this clonotype was seen many times. The V call is TRBV29-1, the J call TRBJ2-7; D remains unclear. The CDR3 loop spans 12 amino acids. CDR1 and CDR2 from the germline V gene are SQVTM and ANQGSEA. Trimming shortened V by 4 bases and J by 1 base, and 8 bases separated the two germline ends. The CDR3, as DNA: TGCAGCGTTGTTGGTCAGTCCTACGAGCAGTACTTC. The encoded protein is CSVVGQSYEQYF.

This clonotype appeared a few times. The V call is TRBV5-1, the J call TRBJ2-7; no definite D call. Trimming removed 4 bases from V and 5 bases from J, with 19 bases in between. In germline, CDR1 is SGHRS, CDR2 YFSETQ. CDR3 size: 15 residues. CDR3 DNA: TGCGCCAGCAGCCCGTCGGACGGAGTTGGGGACGAGCAGTACTTC. Translating gives CASSPSDGVGDEQYF.

This sequence joins TRBV5-1 and TRBJ2-3, with D unclear. V shed 0 bases and J shed 0 bases, with 11 bases lying between them. Germline loops: CDR1 SGHRS, CDR2 YFSETQ. The CDR3 sequence is 16 residues long. The CDR3 nucleotides are TGCGCCAGCAGCTTGGCCGTCTCCACCAGCACAGATACGCAGTATTTT. This translates into CASSLAVSTSTDTQYF.

This clonotype was seen a few times. This sequence joins TRBV2 and TRBJ1-1; the D gene is possibly TRBD1 (6 bases). The length of the CDR3 is 14 residues. V dropped 9 bases and J dropped 1 base, with 15 bases sitting between them. Germline-derived CDR1 and CDR2 are SNHLY and FYNNEI. In DNA form, the CDR3 reads TGTGCCAGTGGGGAAGGCAGGGGGAACACTGAAGCTTTCTTT. Protein: CASGEGRGNTEAFF. Combining the CDR3 with reference TRBV2 and TRBJ1-1 gives the whole variable domain EPEVTQTPSHQVTQMGQEVILRCVPISNHLYFYWYRQILGQKVEFLVSFYNNEISEKSEIFDDQFSVERPDGSNFTLKIRSTKLEDSAMYFCASGEGRGNTEAFFGQGTRLTVV.

This clonotype has at least ten counts. The V and J genes are TRBV20-1 and TRBJ1-5; D not resolved. V lost 3 bases and J lost 3, with 9 bases in between. This CDR3 contains 13 residues. Per germline, CDR1 DFQATT and CDR2 SNEGSKA (reference sequence). The CDR3 loop is CSARYLANQPQHF. The CDR3 DNA is TGCAGTGCTAGGTATCTAGCCAATCAGCCCCAGCATTTT.

This clonotype was seen only a few times. V is TRBV6-4 and J is TRBJ2-7; 7 bases align to TRBD1. V dropped 10 bases and J dropped 0; count of bases not matched to a gene: 12. The V gene's germline CDR1 is MRHNA and CDR2 SNTAGT. This CDR3 has 15 residues. CDR3 coding DNA: TGTGCCATTCCCCTGCCGGGACAGAGCTCCTACGAGCAGTACTTC. Its protein is CAIPLPGQSSYEQYF.

The chain combines TRBV24-1 with TRBJ1-1; possible D gene TRBD1, 6 bases. V lost 6 bases to trimming and J lost 4 bases, with 11 bases between them. Germline V CDR1 and CDR2: KGHDR, SFDVKD. This CDR3 region has 13 residues. CDR3 residues: CATSRKGGTEAFF. In nucleotides, the CDR3 is TGTGCCACCAGTCGGAAGGGGGGCACTGAAGCTTTCTTT.

This clonotype was found a few times. CDR3 region: CASSLVPGSTDTGELFF. DNA for the CDR3: TGTGCCAGCAGCTTGGTCCCGGGGTCTACCGACACCGGGGAGCTGTTTTTT. V and J are TRBV7-6 and TRBJ2-2; a weak D match, TRBD2 (5 bases). The V and J ends lost 3 bases and 3 bases respectively, with 17 bases between them. The CDR3 is 17 amino acids. CDR1 and CDR2 from the germline V gene are SGHVS and FNYEAQ. The whole variable domain, remainder taken from reference TRBV7-6 and TRBJ2-2, is GAGVSQSPRYKVTKRGQDVALRCDPISGHVSLYWYRQALGQGPEFLTYFNYEAQQDKSGLPNDRFSAERPEGSISTLTIQRTEQRDSAMYRCASSLVPGSTDTGELFFGEGSRLTVL.

The V gene is TRBV6-5, the J gene TRBJ2-7; D is unresolved. CDR1 is MNHEY, CDR2 SVGAGI, per germline. The CDR3 has 17 residues. V was clipped by 0 bases and J by 4 bases, with 19 bases between them. CDR3 coding DNA: TGTGCCAGCAGTTACTCGAGGCCCCTTGGGATGGCATACGAGCAGTACTTC. Its protein is CASSYSRPLGMAYEQYF.

V gene TRBV4-1 combines with J gene TRBJ2-5; 9 nucleotides agree with TRBD2. The CDR3 length is 17 residues. Germline V gene data show CDR1 as MGHRA and CDR2 as YSYEKL. The V and J ends lost 0 bases and 2 bases, in that order; junction bases with no gene match: 7. CDR3 sequence reads: CASSQESASGIQETQYF. The CDR3 DNA is TGCGCCAGCAGCCAAGAGTCGGCTAGCGGGATACAAGAGACCCAGTACTTC.

The V gene is TRBV5-1, the J gene TRBJ2-1; 9 positions agree with TRBD1. Germline CDR1 SGHRS, CDR2 YFSETQ. V lost 4 bases to trimming and J lost 9 bases; unmatched junction nucleotides: 11. This CDR3 comprises 15 residues. CDR3 loop: CASSKPGQGWSEQFF. As DNA, the CDR3 is TGCGCCAGCAGCAAACCGGGACAGGGCTGGAGTGAGCAGTTCTTC.

The chain carries TRBV29-1 and TRBJ2-2; D unresolved. Trimming cost V 2 bases and J 1 base, with 8 bases left between them. Germline values: CDR1 SQVTM, CDR2 ANQGSEA. The CDR3 covers 14 residues. CDR3 DNA sequence: TGCAGCGTTGAATTGGGGAAGAACACCGGGGAGCTGTTTTTT. Translation gives CSVELGKNTGELFF.

This clonotype was detected only a few times. The chain combines TRBV15 with TRBJ2-3; 11 bases are a match to TRBD2. Germline V gene data show CDR1 as LNHNV and CDR2 as YYDKDF (reference sequence). V lost 3 bases to trimming and J lost 1 base; unmatched junction nucleotides: 6. This CDR3 contains 17 residues. CDR3 region: CATSRQYSGRGTDTQYF. CDR3 sequence (DNA): TGTGCCACCAGCAGGCAATATAGCGGGAGGGGCACAGATACGCAGTATTTT.

The V gene is TRBV25-1, the J gene TRBJ2-6; no clear D. V lost 1 base and J 2 bases, leaving 9 bases between the germline ends. The germline V gene encodes CDR1 MGHDK and CDR2 SYGVNS. The CDR3 is made up of 16 amino acids. The CDR3 DNA follows: TGTGCCAGCAGTGAATCCCAGTTAGCTGGGGCCAACGTCCTGACTTTC. Residues: CASSESQLAGANVLTF. The full variable domain, with the rest looked up from reference TRBV25-1 and TRBJ2-6, is EADIYQTPRYLVIGTGKKITLECSQTMGHDKMYWYQQDPGMELHLIHYSYGVNSTEKGDLSSESTVSRIRTEHFPLTLESARPSHTSQYLCASSESQLAGANVLTFGAGSRLTVL.

This chain connects TRBV2 to TRBJ2-1; 8 bases match TRBD1. The trim removed 5 bases at V and 6 bases at J, leaving 21 bases unmatched. CDR3 length: 19 amino acids. The germline V gene has CDR1 SNHLY and CDR2 FYNNEI. The CDR3 is CASSWSRDRKLKWVNEQFF. The CDR3 DNA reads TGTGCCAGCAGTTGGAGTCGGGACAGGAAATTGAAATGGGTCAATGAGCAGTTCTTC. The full variable domain, with the rest looked up from reference TRBV2 and TRBJ2-1, is EPEVTQTPSHQVTQMGQEVILRCVPISNHLYFYWYRQILGQKVEFLVSFYNNEISEKSEIFDDQFSVERPDGSNFTLKIRSTKLEDSAMYFCASSWSRDRKLKWVNEQFFGPGTRLTVL.

The genes are TRBV6-2 or TRBV6-3 and TRBJ2-3; TRBD2 aligns across 8 bases. CDR1 and CDR2 (germline): MNHEY, SVGEGT. This CDR3 spans 13 amino acids. The V and J ends lost 8 bases and 3 bases, in that order; junction bases with no gene match: 4. CDR3 residues: CASGASGTDTQYF. The CDR3 coding sequence is TGTGCCAGCGGAGCTAGCGGGACAGATACGCAGTATTTT.

This sequence joins TRBV7-6 and TRBJ1-6; TRBD1 agrees at 7 bases. From germline, CDR1 is SGHVS and CDR2 FNYEAQ. V shed 6 bases, J shed 10 bases, and the junction held 9 bases outside the gene matches. The CDR3 contains 14 residues. The DNA of the CDR3 is TGTGCCAGCAGTTCTAGACAGGGATCCTCACCCCTCCACTTT. The encoded protein is CASSSRQGSSPLHF.

The table lists this clonotype with a few counts. The chain is built from TRBV12-3 or TRBV12-4 and TRBJ1-2; possibly TRBD1 for D (6 bases). The CDR3 consists of 13 residues. The V gene lost 2 bases and the J gene lost 5 bases, with 9 bases spanning the gap. The CDR3 DNA sequence: TGTGCCAGCAGTTTACAGGGGTTTTATGGCTACACCTTC. Translated, it gives CASSLQGFYGYTF.

The chain recombines TRBV6-6 with TRBJ2-1, with 10 bases that match TRBD1. Germline loops: CDR1 MNHNY, CDR2 SVGAGI (reference sequence). The V and J ends lost 5 bases and 4 bases, in that order; junction bases with no gene match: 14. The CDR3 totals 18 residues. CDR3 region: CASSTRDRGHRNYNEQFF. CDR3 sequence (DNA): TGTGCCAGCAGTACCCGGGACAGGGGACATCGGAATTACAATGAGCAGTTCTTC.

This clonotype was picked up a small number of times. The rearrangement joins TRBV24-1 to TRBJ2-3, with a possible D match to TRBD1 (7 bases). Trimming removed 5 bases at V and 3 bases at J, with 11 bases between. The germline V gene has CDR1 KGHDR and CDR2 SFDVKD. The CDR3 length is 14 residues. CDR3 bases: TGTGCCACCAGTGGGAGGGGGCGGACAGATACGCAGTATTTT. Translation: CATSGRGRTDTQYF.